This T cell receptor beta chain was recorded in a study of control samples from healthy donors and cancer patients. TCRdb's table, derived via immunoSEQ multiplex PCR, lists solely in-frame clones and lacks some. This table has some 140,000 clones, 80% to 90% appearing once. This clonotype was sampled from a woman in her twenties or thirties in good health. Sample: blood.

This CDR3 is CASSPRGGPNEQYF. The CDR3 DNA follows: TGTGCCAGCAGCCCCCGGGGAGGGCCCAACGAGCAGTACTTC. The genes are TRBV2 and TRBJ2-7; 7 bases line up with TRBD2. The length of the CDR3 is 14 residues. Looked up from germline, CDR1 is SNHLY and CDR2 is FYNNEI. With 6 bases clipped from V and 5 bases from J, the junction kept 10 bases outside the gene matches.